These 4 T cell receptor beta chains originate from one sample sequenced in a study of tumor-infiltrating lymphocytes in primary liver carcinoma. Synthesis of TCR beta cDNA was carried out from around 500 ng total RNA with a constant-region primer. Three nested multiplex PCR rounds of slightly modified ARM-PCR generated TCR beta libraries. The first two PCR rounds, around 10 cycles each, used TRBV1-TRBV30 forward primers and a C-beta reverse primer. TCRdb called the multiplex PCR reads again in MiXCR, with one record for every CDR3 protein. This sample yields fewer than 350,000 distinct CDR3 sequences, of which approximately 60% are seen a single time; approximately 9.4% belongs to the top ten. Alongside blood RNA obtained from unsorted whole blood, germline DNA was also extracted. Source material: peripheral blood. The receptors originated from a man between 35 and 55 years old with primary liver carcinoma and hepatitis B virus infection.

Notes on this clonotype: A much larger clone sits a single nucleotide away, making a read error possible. CDR3 nucleotide sequence: TGTGCCAGCAGTGTTGAGCGGGTTCCGAATGAGCAGTTCTTC. It yields the protein CASSVERVPNEQFF. The chain is built from TRBV6-1 and TRBJ2-1; perhaps TRBD2 as D (6 bases). CDR1 is MNHNS and CDR2 is SASEGT in the germline V gene. The CDR3 has 14 amino acids. V shed 4 bases and J shed 7 bases, with 14 bases lying between them.

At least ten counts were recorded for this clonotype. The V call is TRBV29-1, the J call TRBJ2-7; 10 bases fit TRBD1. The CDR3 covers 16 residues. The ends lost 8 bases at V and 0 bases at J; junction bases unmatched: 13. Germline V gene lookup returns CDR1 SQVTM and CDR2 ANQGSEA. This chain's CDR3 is CSIPGQGRSSSYEQYF. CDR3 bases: TGCAGCATTCCGGGACAGGGGCGATCAAGCTCCTACGAGCAGTACTTC.

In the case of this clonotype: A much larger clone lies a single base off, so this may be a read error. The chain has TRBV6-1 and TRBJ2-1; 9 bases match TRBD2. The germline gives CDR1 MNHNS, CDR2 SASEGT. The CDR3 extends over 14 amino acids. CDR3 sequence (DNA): TGTACCAGCATCGTAGCGGGAGTACTTAATGAGCAGTTCTTC. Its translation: CTSIVAGVLNEQFF.

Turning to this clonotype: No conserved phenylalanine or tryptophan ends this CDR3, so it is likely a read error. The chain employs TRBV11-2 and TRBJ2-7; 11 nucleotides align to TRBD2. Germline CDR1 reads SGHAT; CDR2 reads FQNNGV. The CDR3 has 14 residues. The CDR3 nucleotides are TGTGCCTGCAGCGCGGCTAGCGGGAGGCGGGAGCAGTACTTA. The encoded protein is CACSAASGRREQYL.